A selection of T cell receptor beta chains follows, all from one sample in a study of identical twins. TCRdb processed the 5' RACE reads anew with MiXCR; each CDR3 protein has one entry. The table records some 200,000 distinct CDR3 sequences, around 6.9% of them present only once. These data were also reused for a study on yellow fever vaccine responses in identical twins.

Source material: memory (CD45RO+) T cells sorted from blood. All receptors derive from a woman aged 18 to 35 in good health. Each CDR3 is given with its conserved first and last residue. Fields, in order: J gene, clone size, D gene, V gene, CDR3 DNA, CDR3 protein. The D gene is left open where the match is weak. Clone sizes are given selectively: once, few, many, or a class where the clone is expanded.

>TRBJ2-1|few|-|TRBV20-1
TGCAGTGCTCAGGAGGGCGGGATCTCCTACAATGAGCAGTTCTTC
CSAQEGGISYNEQFF
>TRBJ2-7|few|-|TRBV5-5
TGTGCCAGCAGCTTGGCCAGCGGGCCCCTCTACGAGCAGTACTTC
CASSLASGPLYEQYF
>TRBJ2-1|-|-|TRBV15
TGTGCCACCAGCAGAGATTGGGGGGTCGGTGAGCAGTTCTTC
CATSRDWGVGEQFF
>TRBJ2-2|-|-|TRBV10-3
TGTGCCATCAGTGATCAGTCTCTGGTTGTTACCGGGGAGCTGTTTTTT
CAISDQSLVVTGELFF
>TRBJ2-3|few|-|TRBV24-1
TGTGCCACCAGTGATTTAGTAGGGGATACGCAGTATTTT
CATSDLVGDTQYF
>TRBJ2-7|few|-|TRBV11-2
TGTGCCAGCAGCTTAGACCCACCAGGGGCCTACGAGCAGTACTTC
CASSLDPPGAYEQYF
>TRBJ2-3|-|TRBD2|TRBV7-8
TGTGCCAGCAGCTTAGCTGTCTTGGCGGGGGGCCTCACAGATACGCAGTATTTT
CASSLAVLAGGLTDTQYF
>TRBJ1-4|many|TRBD1|TRBV3-1
TGTGCCAGCAGCCGAGGGGGCTTGGAAAAACTGTTTTTT
CASSRGGLEKLFF
>TRBJ2-1|-|-|TRBV15
TGTGCCACCAGCAGAGAGCCGCTAGGGGGTGAGCAGTTCTTC
CATSREPLGGEQFF
>TRBJ1-6|few|-|TRBV3-1
TGTGCCAGCAGCCAAGATAACTCGAGGTCACCCCTCCACTTT
CASSQDNSRSPLHF
>TRBJ2-2|-|-|TRBV7-2
TGTGCCAGCAGCCCCTTTGGGACTGCGGGGGGGGAGCTGTTTTTT
CASSPFGTAGGELFF
>TRBJ2-7|few|TRBD1|TRBV14
TGTGCCAGCAGCCCCTATAAGGGACAGGGGATTCAGCAGTACTTC
CASSPYKGQGIQQYF
>TRBJ1-5|-|TRBD1|TRBV28
TGTGCCAGCAGTTTGCGCGCAGGGGGGCCACAGCCCCAGCATTTT
CASSLRAGGPQPQHF
>TRBJ2-7|few|-|TRBV6-1
TGTGCCAGCAGTACACTCAGGGCCGACGAGCAGTACTTC
CASSTLRADEQYF
>TRBJ2-1|-|TRBD2|TRBV28
TGTGCCAGCAGTTCCCTAGCGGGAGGGTCCAGGAGTGAGCAGTTCTTC
CASSSLAGGSRSEQFF
>TRBJ1-4|few|-|TRBV20-1
TGCAGTGCTAGACCCCTAACAGACGTGGGGGAAAAACTGTTTTTT
CSARPLTDVGEKLFF
>TRBJ2-7|many|TRBD2|TRBV5-1
TGCGCCAGCAGCTTGGCTCGCGGGGGTACCTCAGGCACCTACGAGCAGTACTTC
CASSLARGGTSGTYEQYF
>TRBJ2-7|many|TRBD1|TRBV5-6
TGTGCCAGCAGCTACCGGGACAGTTCCTACGAGCAGTACTTC
CASSYRDSSYEQYF
>TRBJ1-3|-|-|TRBV7-2
TGTGCCAGCAGCTTAGCGAGAGGAGACACCATATATTTT
CASSLARGDTIYF
>TRBJ2-1|-|TRBD1|TRBV9
TGTGCCAGCAGGGGACAGGGGGCTTTGAATGAGCAGTTCTTC
CASRGQGALNEQFF
>TRBJ2-7|few|-|TRBV15
TGTGCCACCAGCAGAGAAGTGACCTACGAGCAGTACTTC
CATSREVTYEQYF
>TRBJ1-2|few|-|TRBV6-1
TGTGCCAGCAGTGAAGGAGGTGGGGCAGGACGCTACTATGGCTACACCTTC
CASSEGGGAGRYYGYTF
>TRBJ2-3|many|-|TRBV6-5
TGTGCCAGCAGTTACGGCAGGAGCACAGATACGCAGTATTTT
CASSYGRSTDTQYF
>TRBJ1-5|medium-sized|-|TRBV6-1
TGTGCCAGCAGTGGCAGTACCGATAGCAATCAGCCCCAGCATTTT
CASSGSTDSNQPQHF
>TRBJ2-2|few|TRBD2|TRBV7-6
TGTGCCAGCAGCCTACTAGCGGGAGGAGGCGGCACCGGGGAGCTGTTTTTT
CASSLLAGGGGTGELFF
>TRBJ2-2|-|-|TRBV29-1
TGCAGCGCAGAGGGCAACACCGGGGAGCTGTTTTTT
CSAEGNTGELFF